Listed below are T cell receptor beta chains from one sample, sequenced in a study of OX40 agonist ivuxolimab in advanced cancers. Method: immunoSEQ multiplex PCR; TCRdb's copy keeps in-frame clones and lacks some. The profile covers under 85,000 clones, with 90% appearing a single time and more than 0.6% taken by the ten largest. The input for sequencing was CD4+ or CD8+ T cells sorted from blood, taken in a trial of the OX40 agonist ivuxolimab. These receptors all come from an adult with an advanced solid tumor such as melanoma, head and neck, liver or kidney cancer. Each CDR3 is given without its conserved first and last residue.

>TRBV11-3|TRBJ2-7|14
ASRLGLAGVGYEQY
>TRBV4-1|TRBJ2-7|12
ASSQDKVLSEQY
>TRBV6-4|TRBJ1-4|13
ASSMPGPRKEKLF
>TRBV19|TRBJ2-1|14
ASRGRGAESYNEQF
>TRBV5-5|TRBJ2-5|11
ASSLKGGETQY
>TRBV27|TRBJ2-1|17
ASSLRFERGRTRYNEQF
>TRBV7-3|TRBJ2-1|14
ASSLIGTSNYNEQF
>TRBV11-2|TRBJ1-1|13
ASNKRLGENTEAF
>TRBV28|TRBJ2-1|12
ASSLLGGYNEQF
>TRBV6-1|TRBJ2-5|11
ASSDNSQETQY
>TRBV11-2|TRBJ2-3|14
ASSRTSGTSTDTQY
>TRBV7-8|TRBJ2-1|14
ASSLEAGGIYNEQF
>TRBV28|TRBJ1-1|14
ASSLYGTGRNTEAF
>TRBV28|TRBJ2-7|11
ASSPQPPGEQY
>TRBV4-1|TRBJ1-2|12
ASAPTGGDYGYT
>TRBV5-1|TRBJ2-5|11
ASSFPGRETQY
>TRBV6-1|TRBJ1-4|11
ASSFPGGEKLF
>TRBV18|TRBJ1-5|12
ASSAAAWNQPQH
>TRBV6-1|TRBJ2-2|13
ASNALQAGTGELF
>TRBV6-1|TRBJ2-7|14
ASSALPGQGSYEQY
>TRBV27|TRBJ1-1|16
ASSARTGRGQTYTEAF
>TRBV6-6|TRBJ2-3|14
ASSYWRGRGTDTQY
>TRBV6-4|TRBJ2-1|14
ASSRTGGTDGYEQF
>TRBV7-3|TRBJ2-7|11
ASSPDRDYEQY
>TRBV19|TRBJ2-7|12
ASSTLAGAYEQY
>TRBV7-2|TRBJ2-3|10
ASSSRWDTQY
>TRBV5-4|TRBJ1-1|10
ASSPMDSEAF